This TCR beta chain comes out of a study of blood T cell repertoires in COVID-19. Study as a whole: Both acute and convalescent COVID-19 samples were obtained from the United States, Italy and Spain.

The germline V gene has CDR1 SGHTA and CDR2 FQGNSA. The CDR3 runs 16 residues. The V and J ends lost 3 bases and 4 bases, in that order; junction bases with no gene match: 11. Participants were aged roughly 18 to 90 years, lived in under 25 US areas, and enrolled virtually. Recovery meant two consecutive negative NP/OP PCR tests, professional clearance, or resolved symptoms. Original processing notes: Estimation of nucleated cell counts relied on the amplification of reference gene primers. Clones were read by immunoSEQ multiplex PCR, and TCRdb kept only the in-frame ones, dropping some. The D gene and trimming were derived from the DNA, and the V and J assignments and clone size from that table. Here the sample spans approximately 170,000 clones, roughly 90% being singletons.

This chain connects TRBV7-2 to TRBJ2-7; 8 nucleotides agree with TRBD2. This TCR was recovered from a woman between 18 and 29 years old who had recovered from COVID-19. The specimen sequenced was PBMCs or T cells enriched from blood (not recorded which). The CDR3 DNA follows: TGTGCCAGCAGCTTGGGGCCGCAGCGGGAGTCGTACGAGCAGTACTTC. This translates into CASSLGPQRESYEQYF.